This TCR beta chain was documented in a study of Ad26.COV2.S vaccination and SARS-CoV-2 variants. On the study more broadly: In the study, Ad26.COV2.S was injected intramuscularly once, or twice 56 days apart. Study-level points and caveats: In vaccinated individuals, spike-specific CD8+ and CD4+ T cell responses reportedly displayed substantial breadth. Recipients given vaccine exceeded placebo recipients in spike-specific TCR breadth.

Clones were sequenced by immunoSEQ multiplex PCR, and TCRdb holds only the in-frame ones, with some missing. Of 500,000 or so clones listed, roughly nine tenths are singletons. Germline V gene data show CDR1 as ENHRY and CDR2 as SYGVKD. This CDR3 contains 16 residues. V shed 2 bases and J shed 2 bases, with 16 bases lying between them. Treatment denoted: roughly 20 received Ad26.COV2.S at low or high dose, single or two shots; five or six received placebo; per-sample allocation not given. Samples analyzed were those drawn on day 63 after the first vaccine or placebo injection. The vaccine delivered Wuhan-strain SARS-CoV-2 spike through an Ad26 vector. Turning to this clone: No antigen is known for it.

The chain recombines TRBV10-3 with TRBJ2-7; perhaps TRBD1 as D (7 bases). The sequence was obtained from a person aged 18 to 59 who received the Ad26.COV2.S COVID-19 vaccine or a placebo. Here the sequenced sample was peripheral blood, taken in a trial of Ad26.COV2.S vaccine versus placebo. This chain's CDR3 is CAISEHRSGGTYEQYF. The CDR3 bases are TGTGCCATCAGTGAGCATAGGTCAGGGGGGACCTACGAGCAGTACTTC.